These 12 T cell receptor beta chains were sequenced from one sample in a study of a mutant IDH1 vaccine in newly diagnosed glioma. The antigens for these receptors are not known. Stated time point: week 11, during vaccination. Vaccinated patients received 300 ug of mutant IDH1 20-mer peptide per dose, with topical imiquimod. TCRdb's table, derived via immunoSEQ multiplex PCR, lists solely in-frame clones and lacks some. The sample carries 57,000 or so clones, 84% recorded once. The sample here was PBMCs, taken from a glioma patient whose treatment included an IDH1 peptide vaccine. All receptors come from a man aged 25-40 years with glioma.

The genes are TRBV25-1 and TRBJ2-7, with D perhaps TRBD2 (5 bases). The CDR3 spans 17 residues. Germline V gene sequence: CDR1 MGHDK, CDR2 SYGVNS. V lost 3 bases and J 2 bases, leaving 20 bases between the germline ends. The CDR3 spells CASSDSGNPSRTYEQYF. The CDR3 nucleotides read TGTGCCAGCAGTGATTCCGGGAATCCCAGCCGTACCTACGAGCAGTACTTC.

The rearrangement joins TRBV4-1 to TRBJ2-1; TRBD2 matches at 8 bases. The CDR3 spans 17 residues. The trim removed 3 bases at V and 5 bases at J, leaving 12 bases unmatched. CDR1 and CDR2 from the germline V gene are MGHRA and YSYEKL. The CDR3 spells CASSQGDSGDSDNEQFF. The DNA for the CDR3 is TGCGCCAGCAGCCAGGGCGATAGCGGGGATTCGGACAATGAGCAGTTCTTC.

This chain links TRBV28 with TRBJ2-7; 12 bases align to TRBD2. CDR1 and CDR2 from the germline V gene are MDHEN and SYDVKM. J was trimmed by 2 bases and V by 6 bases; bases with no gene match: 2. The CDR3 length is 14 residues. CDR3: CASRTSGSAYEQYF. CDR3 bases: TGTGCCAGCAGGACTAGCGGGAGTGCCTACGAGCAGTACTTC.

V usage is TRBV7-2 and J usage is TRBJ2-7; possibly TRBD1 for D (6 bases). V lost 0 bases, J lost 12 bases, and 15 bases lay in between. This CDR3 has 13 amino acids. CDR1 is SGHTA, CDR2 FQGNSA, per germline. For the CDR3, the DNA is TGTGCCAGCAGCTTAGCTCGCCAGGGGTTGATGTACTTC. Translated: CASSLARQGLMYF.

DNA of the CDR3: TGCGCCAGCAGCTTGGTCGGCCGCTACAATGAGCAGTTCTTC. Translation: CASSLVGRYNEQFF. The chain is built from TRBV5-1 and TRBJ2-1; no clear D. Germline CDR1 and CDR2: SGHRS and YFSETQ. Trimming took off 0 bases at V and 3 bases at J, with 7 bases between the two ends. The CDR3 consists of 14 residues.

The table lists this clone with a count of one. V gene TRBV19 combines with J gene TRBJ1-3; D not certain. Germline V gene lookup returns CDR1 LNHDA and CDR2 SQIVND (reference sequence). V lost 6 bases and J 0 bases, leaving 12 bases between the germline ends. This CDR3 has 15 residues. CDR3 in amino acids: CASSPERSSGNTIYF. In DNA form, the CDR3 reads TGTGCCAGTAGCCCAGAGAGGAGCTCTGGAAACACCATATATTTT.

The chain carries TRBV6-5 and TRBJ1-1; D is ambiguous. Germline CDR1 is MNHEY and CDR2 is SVGAGI. This CDR3 has 13 residues. Trimming removed 7 bases at V and 1 base at J, with 10 bases between. The CDR3 DNA reads as TGTGCCAGCACCCCCTCGAGGAACACTGAAGCTTTCTTT. It codes for CASTPSRNTEAFF.

The chain combines TRBV27 with TRBJ2-7; D remains ambiguous. V was cut by 5 bases and J by 6 bases, with 14 bases left in between. The CDR3 runs 13 residues. Germline V lookup: CDR1 MNHEY, CDR2 SMNVEV (reference sequence). The CDR3 region is CASSNRPLLEQYF. The CDR3 DNA reads TGTGCCAGCAGTAACCGCCCCCTCCTCGAGCAGTACTTC.

The V gene is TRBV7-9, the J gene TRBJ2-5; 7 bases fit TRBD1. V trimming: 2 bases; J trimming: 0 bases; junction bases outside the gene matches: 6. The germline V gene has CDR1 SEHNR and CDR2 FQNEAQ (reference sequence). CDR3 length equals 16 residues. The CDR3 protein is CASSLYTGVDQETQYF. Written as DNA, the CDR3 is TGTGCCAGCAGCTTATATACAGGGGTAGACCAAGAGACCCAGTACTTC.

The chain recombines TRBV7-2 with TRBJ2-1; 9 positions agree with TRBD2. The junction had 12 bases not matched to a gene; V was cut back by 7 bases and J by 8 bases. This CDR3 region has 15 residues. Germline values: CDR1 SGHTA, CDR2 FQGNSA. The CDR3 spells CASTATGLAHDEQFF. CDR3 coding DNA: TGTGCCAGCACCGCAACGGGACTAGCCCACGATGAGCAGTTCTTC.

The gene calls are TRBV5-1 and TRBJ2-3; D possibly corresponds to TRBD1 (5 bases). The germline V gene encodes CDR1 SGHRS and CDR2 YFSETQ. The germline V and J ends were trimmed by 4 bases and 6 bases, with 12 bases remaining between them. The CDR3 has 13 residues. CDR3 region: CASSLGLVDTQYF. The CDR3 DNA sequence: TGCGCCAGCAGCCTGGGGCTAGTGGATACGCAGTATTTT.

The J gene is TRBJ2-5, the V gene TRBV7-2, with 9 nucleotides matching TRBD2. Germline CDR1 reads SGHTA; CDR2 reads FQGNSA. V gave up 1 base and J gave up 9 bases; unmatched junction bases: 9. The CDR3 runs to 15 residues. CDR3 nucleotides: TGTGCCAGCAGCTTAGATATAGCGGGGGACCGGGCCCAGTACTTC. It codes for CASSLDIAGDRAQYF.